Below are 5 T cell receptor beta chains sequenced from a single sample in a study of blood T cells in healthy people across ages. Through a sample-barcoded 5' primer and a J-beta primer mix, a second PCR was run for roughly 7 to 12 cycles. MiXCR, run by TCRdb on the 5' RACE reads, gives a single entry per CDR3 protein. Found here are about a million distinct CDR3 sequences, more than 30% of them singletons; the top ten hold under 15%. The source material was blood. These receptors were collected from a man younger than 30 in good health.

This clonotype was observed a few times. V usage is TRBV4-3 and J usage is TRBJ1-6; TRBD1 might be the D (6 bases). Germline lookup yields CDR1 LGHNA and CDR2 YSLEER. Trimming pared 0 bases from V and 7 bases from J, leaving 16 bases between. The CDR3 is 17 amino acids. DNA for the CDR3: TGCGCCAGCAGCCAAGAGGGGGCAGGACGGCTCAATTCACCCCTCCACTTT. Translation: CASSQEGAGRLNSPLHF.

The chain employs TRBV12-3 or TRBV12-4 and TRBJ1-2; D not resolved. V dropped 2 bases and J dropped 0 bases, with 10 bases sitting between them. This CDR3 has 15 amino acids. The CDR3 spells CASSLSRAPNYGYTF. CDR3 coding DNA: TGTGCCAGCAGTTTAAGCCGGGCCCCTAACTATGGCTACACCTTC.

This chain uses TRBV14 with TRBJ2-3; D may correspond to TRBD1 or TRBD2 (5 bases each). The germline CDR1 and CDR2 sequences are SGHDN and FVKESK. V shed 0 bases and J shed 1 base, with 11 bases lying between them. This CDR3 comprises 16 residues. CDR3 in DNA: TGTGCCAGCAGCCAAGATTTTGTGGGGGGCACAGATACGCAGTATTTT. Residues: CASSQDFVGGTDTQYF.

The chain carries TRBV6-5 and TRBJ1-3; D is unresolved. There are 12 residues in the CDR3. V lost 6 bases to trimming and J lost 7 bases, with 10 bases between them. The germline CDR1 and CDR2 sequences are MNHEY and SVGAGI. CDR3 in DNA: TGTGCCAGCAGAACGGGAATGAACACCATATATTTT. It yields the protein CASRTGMNTIYF.

This clonotype was detected only a few times. The chain combines TRBV5-1 with TRBJ2-3, with a tentative D call TRBD2 (5 bases). The germline V gene has CDR1 SGHRS and CDR2 YFSETQ. Between the trimmed V and J ends, which lost 1 base and 4 bases, there was a span of 10 bases. The CDR3 covers 14 residues. CDR3 loop: CASSLLQEADTQYF. The CDR3 DNA reads TGCGCCAGCAGCTTGTTGCAGGAGGCAGATACGCAGTATTTT. Drawing the rest from reference TRBV5-1 and TRBJ2-3, the complete variable domain is KAGVTQTPRYLIKTRGQQVTLSCSPISGHRSVSWYQQTPGQGLQFLFEYFSETQRNKGNFPGRFSGRQFSNSRSEMNVSTLELGDSALYLCASSLLQEADTQYFGPGTRLTVL.